One and the same sample provided the 30 T cell receptor beta chains below, sequenced in a study of tumor-infiltrating lymphocytes in primary liver carcinoma. Synthesis of TCR beta cDNA was carried out from 500 ng total RNA with a constant-region primer. Libraries for TCR beta were built through three nested multiplex PCR rounds, which together made up a slightly modified ARM-PCR procedure. Each of the first two PCR rounds ran 9 to 11 cycles with TRBV1-TRBV30 forward and C-beta reverse primers. MiXCR was run by TCRdb on the multiplex PCR reads, yielding one entry per CDR3 protein. The sample yields about 330,000 distinct CDR3 sequences, approximately 65% seen once. Unsorted whole blood served as the source of blood RNA, and germline DNA was extracted as well. Material: peripheral blood. These receptor sequences come from a man aged 35 to 55 with primary liver carcinoma and hepatitis B virus infection.

V and J are TRBV6-1 and TRBJ2-7; 7 positions agree with TRBD1. This CDR3 region has 15 residues. Trimming cost V 6 bases and J 0 bases; bases outside gene matches: 8. Germline V lookup: CDR1 MNHNS, CDR2 SASEGT. CDR3 loop: CASRNPGGRSYEQYF. As DNA, the CDR3 is TGTGCCAGCAGAAATCCAGGGGGTCGCTCCTACGAGCAGTACTTC.

Note on this clonotype: Compared with germline, one end of the junction differs, possibly owing to a read error. The V and J genes are TRBV11-2 and TRBJ1-2, with D unresolved. This CDR3 contains 15 residues. CDR1 and CDR2 from the germline V gene are SGHAT and FQNNGV. CDR3 DNA: TGTGCCAGCAGCGCCAACCCACAGCCTAACTGTGGCCACACCTTC. Protein: CASSANPQPNCGHTF.

This clonotype was recorded a few times. This chain connects TRBV12-3 or TRBV12-4 to TRBJ1-5; 7 bases match TRBD1. The CDR3 has 14 amino acids. V dropped 2 bases and J dropped 6; count of bases not matched to a gene: 4. CDR3 in amino acids: CASSLTGDGQPQHF. The CDR3 DNA is TGTGCCAGCAGTTTAACAGGGGACGGTCAGCCCCAGCATTTT.

On this clonotype itself: A much larger clonotype is one base distant, so this may be a read error. The gene calls are TRBV6-5 and TRBJ1-4; the match to TRBD1 covers 7 bases. V trimming: 6 bases; J trimming: 5 bases; junction bases outside the gene matches: 3. The CDR3 is 13 amino acids. CDR1 is MNHEY, CDR2 SVGAGI, per germline. DNA of the CDR3: TGTGCCAGCAGGAACAGGGGCAATGAAAAACTGTTTTTT. As protein: CASRNRGNEKLFF.

The rearrangement uses TRBV6-1 and TRBJ1-3; D possibly corresponds to TRBD1 (5 bases). Trimming shortened V by 6 bases and J by 0 bases, and 12 bases separated the two germline ends. CDR3 size: 15 residues. The V gene's germline CDR1 is MNHNS and CDR2 SASEGT. The CDR3 sequence is CASRGEEGSGNTIYF. For the CDR3, the DNA is TGTGCCAGCAGGGGGGAGGAGGGCTCTGGAAACACCATATATTTT.

This clonotype was seen more than once but under ten times. This sequence joins TRBV12-3 or TRBV12-4 and TRBJ1-2, with TRBD1 matching 7 bases. V was clipped by 7 bases and J by 3 bases; unmatched bases: 5. This CDR3 comprises 13 residues. The CDR3 region is CASNTDRDYGYTF. DNA of the CDR3: TGTGCCAGCAATACCGACAGGGACTATGGCTACACCTTC.

Concerning this clonotype: Likely a read error: the CDR3 ends without its conserved phenylalanine or tryptophan. V and J are TRBV28 and TRBJ2-7; TRBD1 is a possible D gene (6 bases). The CDR3 runs to 15 residues. Germline V gives CDR1 MDHEN, CDR2 SYDVKM. V lost 8 bases and J lost 7, with 24 bases in between. The CDR3 spells CASGQFPPTGQEQYL. The CDR3 region has the DNA TGTGCCAGCGGACAATTCCCACCGACAGGACAGGAGCAGTACTTG.

This clonotype was seen a handful of times. J is TRBJ2-3 and V is TRBV6-2 or TRBV6-3; 7 nucleotides align to TRBD1. CDR1 and CDR2 (germline): MNHEY, SVGEGT. The CDR3 is made up of 15 amino acids. The J segment lost 0 bases and the V segment lost 4 bases, leaving 4 bases of the junction unmatched. CDR3 loop: CASSFPDRSTDTQYF. CDR3 nucleotide sequence: TGTGCCAGCAGTTTTCCGGACAGGAGCACAGATACGCAGTATTTT.

The chain carries TRBV5-1 and TRBJ2-3, with D uncertain. Trimming removed 0 bases at V and 3 bases at J, with 5 bases between. CDR1 and CDR2 (germline): SGHRS, YFSETQ. This CDR3 has 13 amino acids. Here the CDR3 reads CASSLARTDTQYF. Written as DNA, the CDR3 is TGCGCCAGCAGCTTGGCTAGAACAGATACGCAGTATTTT.

On this clonotype itself: Since no conserved phenylalanine or tryptophan closes the CDR3, a read error is the likely cause. The rearrangement links TRBV7-8 to TRBJ2-2; either TRBD1 or TRBD2 may fit D (5 bases each). The germline gives CDR1 SGHVS, CDR2 FQNEAQ. This CDR3 has 16 residues. As DNA, the CDR3 is TGTTCCAGCAGCCCAGAGGGGCGGGTGAACACCGGGGAGCTGTTTTCT. As protein: CSSSPEGRVNTGELFS.

The chain couples TRBV10-2 to TRBJ2-7; the match to TRBD1 covers 7 bases. The CDR3 is 14 residues long. Germline V gene sequence: CDR1 WSHSY, CDR2 SAAADI. Losses at the gene ends were 4 bases for V and 3 bases for J; bases not matched to a gene: 6. This CDR3 reads CASSGDRAYYEQYF. The DNA for the CDR3 is TGCGCCAGCAGTGGAGACAGGGCATACTACGAGCAGTACTTC.

CDR3 bases: TGCTGTGTTGAAGCACTAGCGGAGACCCAGTACTTC. This encodes CCVEALAETQYF. This chain joins TRBV29-1 and TRBJ2-5, with 7 bases identical to TRBD2. This CDR3 region has 12 residues. Germline V gene lookup returns CDR1 SQVTM and CDR2 ANQGSEA.

This clonotype came up a few times. The V gene is TRBV28, the J gene TRBJ1-1; TRBD1 might be the D (5 bases). CDR3 size: 12 residues. Trimming took off 8 bases at V and 2 bases at J, with 9 bases between the two ends. Germline V gene data show CDR1 as MDHEN and CDR2 as SYDVKM. As DNA, the CDR3 is TGTGCCAGCGGGGCGGGAAACACTGAAGCTTTCTTT. Translated, it gives CASGAGNTEAFF.

As concerns this clonotype: One junction end does not reproduce the germline sequence, and a read error may be involved. The genes are TRBV11-2 and TRBJ2-5; 8 positions agree with TRBD1. The CDR3 runs to 15 residues. The germline CDR1 and CDR2 sequences are SGHAT and FQNNGV. The CDR3 DNA reads TGTGTCAGCAGCCAAGGACAGGGTGACCAAGAGACCCAGTATTTC. Amino acids: CVSSQGQGDQETQYF.

The chain has TRBV29-1 and TRBJ2-5; TRBD2 matches 10 bases. With 6 bases clipped from V and 4 bases from J, the junction kept 11 bases outside the gene matches. Germline V gene data show CDR1 as SQVTM and CDR2 as ANQGSEA. The CDR3 loop spans 15 amino acids. Here the CDR3 DNA reads TGCAGCGTGAAGACTAGCGGGTTACTCCGAGAGACCCAGTACTTC. It specifies CSVKTSGLLRETQYF.

Of note for this clonotype: Its ends do not fully match the called genes, so a read error is possible. The chain recombines TRBV4-3 with TRBJ1-2; the D is unclear. The CDR3 loop spans 13 amino acids. CDR1 and CDR2 (germline): LGHNA, YSLEER. The CDR3 nucleotides are TGCGCCAGCGGCCACAAGCTAGACTATAGCTACACCTTC. Protein product: CASGHKLDYSYTF.

This clonotype came up a few times. The chain has TRBV28 and TRBJ2-7; D assignment may be TRBD1 or TRBD2 (5 bases each). From germline, CDR1 is MDHEN and CDR2 SYDVKM. The CDR3 has 16 amino acids. Trimming removed 6 bases from V and 2 bases from J, with 20 bases in between. The CDR3 region is CASSGVGDPLAYEQYF. CDR3 sequence (DNA): TGTGCCAGCAGCGGCGTGGGGGACCCTCTCGCCTACGAGCAGTACTTC.

On this clonotype: Without the conserved terminal phenylalanine or tryptophan, this CDR3 likely stems from a read error. Here the CDR3 reads CASSLGGWDRGSEQFL. CDR3 nucleotides: TGTGCCAGCAGCTTAGGTGGGTGGGACAGGGGAAGTGAGCAGTTCTTA. The genes are TRBV11-3 and TRBJ2-1; 10 bases are shared with TRBD1. V shed 1 base and J 9 bases; nucleotides not matched to a gene: 9. Germline V gives CDR1 SGHNT, CDR2 YENEEA. The CDR3 has 16 amino acids.

This clonotype was picked up many times. The V call is TRBV6-5, the J call TRBJ1-5; 7 positions match TRBD1. This CDR3 has 14 amino acids. From germline, CDR1 is MNHEY and CDR2 SVGAGI. Losses at the gene ends were 6 bases for V and 5 bases for J; bases not matched to a gene: 7. CDR3 loop: CASRSRGFDQPQHF. The CDR3 bases are TGTGCCAGCAGATCCAGGGGGTTCGATCAGCCCCAGCATTTT.

Note on this clonotype: Possible read error: a much larger clone is one base away. The V call is TRBV6-1, the J call TRBJ2-2; D perhaps matches TRBD2 (6 bases). The CDR3 covers 13 residues. Germline CDR1 reads MNHNS; CDR2 reads SASEGT. DNA of the CDR3: TGTGTCAGCAGACGGGACTACACCGGGGAGCTGTTTTTT. It encodes CVSRRDYTGELFF.

As DNA, the CDR3 is TGTGCCAGCAGCTTAGGGGGACTAGCGACAGATACACGGTATTTT. It yields the protein CASSLGGLATDTRYF. This sequence joins TRBV11-2 and TRBJ2-3; TRBD2 matches 10 bases. The CDR3 covers 15 residues. With V trimmed by 1 base and J by 14 bases, 12 bases remained unmatched. Germline assignment: CDR1 SGHAT and CDR2 FQNNGV. Drawing the rest from reference TRBV11-2 and TRBJ2-3, the complete variable domain is EAGVAQSPRYKIIEKRQSVAFWCNPISGHATLYWYQQILGQGPKLLIQFQNNGVVDDSQLPKDRFSAERLKGVDSTLKIQPAKLEDSAVYLCASSLGGLATDTRYFGPGTRLTVL.

V usage is TRBV7-2 and J usage is TRBJ2-3, with D perhaps matching TRBD1 (5 bases). The germline V gene encodes CDR1 SGHTA and CDR2 FQGNSA. Trimming left V 3 bases short and J 2 bases short, with 9 bases between. The CDR3 is made up of 14 amino acids. As DNA, the CDR3 is TGTGCCAGCAGCTTTCAGGGAACCACAGATACGCAGTATTTT. It encodes CASSFQGTTDTQYF.

The chain combines TRBV11-2 with TRBJ2-5; a weak D match, TRBD1 (5 bases). The CDR3 is 16 amino acids. The germline V and J ends were trimmed by 2 bases and 3 bases, with 16 bases remaining between them. Per germline, CDR1 SGHAT and CDR2 FQNNGV. The CDR3 reads CASSLCPVQGEETQYF. The CDR3 DNA reads TGTGCCAGCAGCTTATGCCCCGTGCAGGGCGAAGAGACCCAGTACTTC.

There are many counts of this clonotype. The chain couples TRBV10-1 to TRBJ2-2; 8 bases match TRBD1. The CDR3 covers 16 residues. Per the germline V gene, CDR1 is WNHNN and CDR2 is SYGVQD (reference sequence). Germline trimming cut 2 bases from V and 6 bases from J; bases unmatched to any gene: 8. This chain's CDR3 is CASSERTGTPAGELFF. CDR3 nucleotide sequence: TGCGCCAGCAGTGAGCGGACAGGGACGCCGGCCGGGGAGCTGTTTTTT.

Of note for this clonotype: One end of the junction fails to match germline, which may point to a read error. The chain employs TRBV11-2 and TRBJ2-7; perhaps TRBD1 as D (5 bases). The CDR3 contains 15 residues. Germline V gene data show CDR1 as SGHAT and CDR2 as FQNNGV. CDR3 sequence: CASSLDTDTSREHYF. CDR3 coding DNA: TGTGCCAGCAGCTTAGATACGGACACTTCCCGTGAGCATTACTTC.

The chain uses TRBV4-1 and TRBJ1-2, with a possible D match to TRBD1 (5 bases). V lost 0 bases, J lost 4 bases, and 12 bases lay in between. The CDR3 is 15 amino acids. Looked up from germline, CDR1 is MGHRA and CDR2 is YSYEKL. CDR3 sequence (DNA): TGCGCCAGCAGCCAAGATGGGGGGTCAGGCTATGGCTACACCTTC. It codes for CASSQDGGSGYGYTF.

Turning to this clonotype: This clone may be a read error of a much larger clone one base away. The chain is built from TRBV6-2 or TRBV6-3 and TRBJ2-1; tentatively, D is TRBD1 (5 bases). Trimming removed 6 bases at V and 9 bases at J, with 21 bases between. There are 15 residues in the CDR3. The germline V gene has CDR1 MNHEY and CDR2 SVGEGT. The CDR3 loop reads CASSKGLGRTGEQFF. The CDR3 DNA reads TGTGCCAGCAGCAAGGGGTTGGGTCGAACGGGTGAGCAGTTCTTC.

As regards this clonotype: This is likely a read error, given that the CDR3 carries no conserved phenylalanine or tryptophan at its end. In nucleotides, the CDR3 is TGTGCCCGCAGCTCCCGGGGGTACACCCAGTACTTA. It translates to CARSSRGYTQYL. The genes are TRBV11-2 and TRBJ2-5; D possibly corresponds to TRBD2 (6 bases). The CDR3 has 12 residues. Germline V lookup: CDR1 SGHAT, CDR2 FQNNGV.

This clonotype showed up just a few times. The rearrangement joins TRBV6-5 to TRBJ2-3; 12 bases are a match to TRBD2. Germline V gene lookup returns CDR1 MNHEY and CDR2 SVGAGI. The CDR3 runs 17 residues. J was trimmed by 4 bases and V by 2 bases; bases with no gene match: 7. The CDR3 DNA sequence: TGTGCCAGCAGTTACCTGGGACTAGCGGGCCACCCAGATACGCAGTATTTT. This gives the protein CASSYLGLAGHPDTQYF.

The table lists this clonotype with a few counts. The chain recombines TRBV5-4 with TRBJ2-7; D is possibly TRBD2 (5 bases). The CDR3 is 14 residues long. The germline V and J ends were trimmed by 4 bases and 2 bases, with 13 bases remaining between them. Germline-derived CDR1 and CDR2 are SGHNT and YYREEE (reference sequence). CDR3 residues: CASSPWPSTYEQYF. The CDR3 DNA sequence: TGTGCCAGCAGCCCCTGGCCTAGCACCTACGAGCAGTACTTC.